The source of this TCR beta chain is a study of blood T cells in healthy people across ages. Combining a sample-barcoded 5' primer with a J-beta primer mix, a second PCR ran for roughly 7 to 12 cycles. Each CDR3 protein is one row after TCRdb ran MiXCR on the 5' RACE reads. The sample shows hundreds of thousands of distinct CDR3 sequences, more than 50% of them seen only once. They isolated at least 6 million PBMCs from each sample. The sequence derives from a man in his forties or fifties in good health. Sequenced sample: blood.

This CDR3 is CASSLDWADEAFF. In DNA form, the CDR3 reads TGTGCCAGCAGTCTCGACTGGGCAGATGAAGCTTTCTTT. The rearrangement joins TRBV27 to TRBJ1-1; D gene uncertain. The ends were cut back, 5 bases at V and 7 bases at J, with 14 bases in the middle. CDR3 length: 13 residues. Germline CDR1 reads MNHEY; CDR2 reads SMNVEV (reference sequence).